This T cell receptor beta chain is drawn from a study of cytomegalovirus exposure and HLA in healthy donors. Study findings and constraints: Confirmation in vitro established that a few CMV-associated chains were specific for CMV antigens. Researchers counted around 150 TCR beta chains as cytomegalovirus-associated.

CDR3 length equals 14 residues. CDR1 is SNHLY, CDR2 FYNNEI, per germline. The ends lost 9 bases at V and 2 bases at J; junction bases unmatched: 8. TCRdb's copy holds only in-frame clones and misses some; the assay was immunoSEQ multiplex PCR. The sample carries 150,000 to 200,000 clones, under 90% recorded once. With regard to this clone: Its antigen remains unknown.

This rearrangement joins TRBV2 to TRBJ1-2; 8 nucleotides line up with TRBD1. The sequence was obtained from a woman aged 18-29 years in good health and CMV-seropositive. Sequenced material: PBMCs. The CDR3 reads CARAPGTGNYGYTF. The CDR3 coding sequence is TGTGCCAGGGCCCCCGGGACAGGCAACTATGGCTACACCTTC.